These 24 T cell receptor beta chains share one sample of origin, sequenced in a study of T-cell memory formation after mild COVID-19. TCRdb redid the calling of the 5' RACE reads with MiXCR, one entry per CDR3 protein. The top ten hold approximately 2% of the sample, which has around 180,000 distinct CDR3 sequences, approximately 16% seen once. Sequenced material: PBMCs or a T cell subset sorted from them (not recorded which). The source of these receptors is an adult woman who had mild COVID-19 (a few samples of this study predate the infection). Cell type and time point are not known.

The V call is TRBV4-3, the J call TRBJ2-7; D gene unclear. V lost 3 bases and J lost 1, with 10 bases in between. CDR3 size: 14 residues. Germline V lookup: CDR1 LGHNA, CDR2 YSLEER. The CDR3 spells CASSQERTSYEQYF. The DNA for the CDR3 is TGCGCCAGCAGCCAGGAGAGGACGTCCTACGAGCAGTACTTC.

This clonotype has only a few counts. J is TRBJ1-2 and V is TRBV4-2; D perhaps matches TRBD1 (6 bases). Germline values: CDR1 LGHNA, CDR2 YNFKEQ. V lost 4 bases and J 8 bases, leaving 17 bases between the germline ends. The CDR3 covers 14 residues. The CDR3 here is CASSPRGGGQGYTF. CDR3 sequence (DNA): TGTGCCAGCAGCCCCCGGGGGGGCGGCCAGGGCTACACCTTC.

This rearrangement joins TRBV5-6 to TRBJ2-3; D is perhaps TRBD1 (6 bases). Germline CDR1 and CDR2: SGHDT and YYEEEE. The CDR3 has 14 residues. Deletions cut 0 bases from V and 6 bases from J, with 11 bases between. The CDR3 reads CASSLGSGGDTQYF. The CDR3 DNA is TGTGCCAGCAGCTTGGGTAGTGGGGGCGATACGCAGTATTTT.

This chain connects TRBV7-2 to TRBJ2-1; 8 nucleotides match TRBD1. The germline CDR1 and CDR2 sequences are SGHTA and FQGNSA. V was pared by 5 bases and J by 8 bases, with 11 bases of the junction left unmatched. The CDR3 consists of 15 residues. Written as DNA, the CDR3 is TGTGCCAGCAGCAAGGACAGGGAGCCGGTGTATGAGCAGTTCTTC. Its translation is CASSKDREPVYEQFF.

This clonotype has more than one count but fewer than ten. The chain combines TRBV15 with TRBJ2-5; D is unresolved. Per germline, CDR1 LNHNV and CDR2 YYDKDF (reference sequence). The CDR3 is made up of 13 amino acids. V was cut by 0 bases and J by 5 bases, with 7 bases left in between. The CDR3 loop is CATSRDLEETQYF. In DNA, the CDR3 is TGTGCCACCAGCAGAGATTTGGAGGAGACCCAGTACTTC.

This clonotype came up a few times. This rearrangement joins TRBV3-1 to TRBJ1-6; 8 bases are a match to TRBD1. Per germline, CDR1 LGHDT and CDR2 YNNKEL (reference sequence). V was pared by 5 bases and J by 9 bases, with 6 bases of the junction left unmatched. This CDR3 region has 14 residues. The CDR3 DNA follows: TGTGCCAGCAGCAGGACAGGGACGTCTTCACCCCTCCACTTT. This gives the protein CASSRTGTSSPLHF.

This clonotype was detected ten times or more. The rearrangement links TRBV5-1 to TRBJ1-4, with TRBD1 as a possible D gene (5 bases). The CDR3 covers 15 residues. CDR1 is SGHRS and CDR2 is YFSETQ in the germline V gene. V lost 8 bases and J 7 bases, leaving 21 bases between the germline ends. In nucleotides, the CDR3 is TGCGCCAGTCAAACTACGGATAAAAGGGGTGAAAAACTGTTTTTT. Translated, it gives CASQTTDKRGEKLFF.

The chain couples TRBV7-3 to TRBJ2-1; 13 bases agree with TRBD2. CDR1 is SGHTA and CDR2 is FQGTGA in the germline V gene. V lost 4 bases and J lost 6; bases outside the gene matches: 3. There are 15 residues in the CDR3. CDR3 nucleotides: TGTGCCAGCAGCTCGAGACTAGCGGGGGGCAATGAGCAGTTCTTC. Its protein product is CASSSRLAGGNEQFF.

In its sample, this clonotype was seen a few times. The genes are TRBV2 and TRBJ2-7; the D gene is possibly TRBD2 (5 bases). Per the germline V gene, CDR1 is SNHLY and CDR2 is FYNNEI. V was cut by 0 bases and J by 4 bases, with 10 bases left in between. This CDR3 has 14 residues. The CDR3 here is CASSEARSGYEQYF. The CDR3 DNA sequence: TGTGCCAGCAGTGAAGCGCGGTCGGGGTACGAGCAGTACTTC.

The chain links TRBV20-1 to TRBJ2-4; perhaps TRBD2 as D (5 bases). The CDR3 totals 19 residues. The germline gives CDR1 DFQATT, CDR2 SNEGSKA (reference sequence). V gave up 2 bases and J gave up 1 base, with 24 bases separating them. In DNA, the CDR3 is TGCAGTGCTAGAAGCGCTACTAGTGCAGGCCTGGGGGCCAAAAACATTCAGTACTTC. Translation gives CSARSATSAGLGAKNIQYF.

This clonotype was recorded a few times. The CDR3 DNA follows: TGCGCCAGCAGCCACCTGTACCGGGACCGAAATCAGCCCCAGCATTTT. The encoded protein is CASSHLYRDRNQPQHF. This chain uses TRBV4-1 with TRBJ1-5; TRBD1 might be the D (5 bases). The CDR3 is 16 amino acids. Trimming cost V 3 bases and J 4 bases, with 16 bases left between them. Germline values: CDR1 MGHRA, CDR2 YSYEKL.

This clonotype has only a few counts. The chain employs TRBV7-8 and TRBJ1-6; 10 nucleotides agree with TRBD1. Germline V lookup: CDR1 SGHVS, CDR2 FQNEAQ. The CDR3 runs 15 residues. The ends lost 4 bases at V and 8 bases at J; junction bases unmatched: 5. CDR3 DNA: TGTGCCAGCAGCTCCCACGGACAGGGGGATTCACCCCTCCACTTT. This gives the protein CASSSHGQGDSPLHF.

The chain employs TRBV20-1 and TRBJ2-2; 8 bases agree with TRBD1. CDR1 is DFQATT, CDR2 SNEGSKA, per germline (reference sequence). V lost 0 bases to trimming and J lost 2 bases; unmatched junction nucleotides: 5. The CDR3 loop spans 16 amino acids. The CDR3 protein is CSARDPDRGNTGELFF. CDR3 DNA sequence: TGCAGTGCTAGAGATCCAGACAGGGGAAACACCGGGGAGCTGTTTTTT.

The chain links TRBV4-1 to TRBJ2-7, with D maybe TRBD1 (5 bases). The V gene lost 0 bases and the J gene lost 2 bases, with 11 bases spanning the gap. The CDR3 covers 15 residues. From germline, CDR1 is MGHRA and CDR2 YSYEKL. The CDR3 loop reads CASSQDQGLTYEQYF. The CDR3 DNA follows: TGCGCCAGCAGCCAAGACCAGGGTCTGACCTACGAGCAGTACTTC.

This clonotype was counted between two and nine times. V is TRBV12-3 or TRBV12-4 and J is TRBJ2-7; 14 nucleotides agree with TRBD2. The CDR3 totals 15 residues. Unmatched junction bases numbered 5, after V lost 5 bases and J lost 5 bases. CDR3: CASSPGLAGAHEQYF. The CDR3 nucleotides read TGTGCCAGCAGTCCGGGACTAGCGGGAGCTCACGAGCAGTACTTC.

This clonotype was seen more than once but under ten times. This sequence joins TRBV7-2 and TRBJ1-1; 8 bases line up with TRBD1. CDR3 length equals 13 residues. Germline-derived CDR1 and CDR2 are SGHTA and FQGNSA. V was clipped by 6 bases and J by 2 bases; unmatched bases: 2. CDR3 DNA sequence: TGTGCCAGCAGACCAGGGGGCAACACTGAAGCTTTCTTT. Translating it yields CASRPGGNTEAFF.

This clonotype has only a few counts. This sequence joins TRBV3-1 and TRBJ2-6; a weak D match, TRBD2 (6 bases). This CDR3 comprises 16 residues. Trimming removed 3 bases at V and 0 bases at J, with 9 bases between. CDR1 and CDR2 from the germline V gene are LGHDT and YNNKEL (reference sequence). CDR3 residues: CASSHFGGSGANVLTF. For the CDR3, the DNA is TGTGCCAGCAGCCACTTCGGGGGCTCTGGGGCCAACGTCCTGACTTTC.

This clonotype came up a few times. The chain links TRBV24-1 to TRBJ2-3; the match to TRBD2 covers 9 bases. From germline, CDR1 is KGHDR and CDR2 SFDVKD. J was trimmed by 0 bases and V by 2 bases; bases with no gene match: 2. This CDR3 is built from 16 residues. The CDR3 DNA sequence: TGTGCCACCAGTGATTATCTAGCGGGAAGCACAGATACGCAGTATTTT. Its protein is CATSDYLAGSTDTQYF.

This clonotype was recorded many times. The chain carries TRBV20-1 and TRBJ1-2, with D uncertain. Per the germline V gene, CDR1 is DFQATT and CDR2 is SNEGSKA (reference sequence). Trimming removed 4 bases at V and 6 bases at J, with 18 bases between. This CDR3 is 14 amino acids long. This CDR3 reads CSATRAGPRDGYTF. CDR3 DNA sequence: TGCAGTGCTACGCGGGCAGGTCCGAGAGATGGCTACACCTTC.

This clonotype was seen only a few times. The chain uses TRBV6-5 and TRBJ2-7, with 12 bases identical to TRBD2. This CDR3 comprises 17 residues. The trim removed 2 bases at V and 6 bases at J, leaving 11 bases unmatched. The germline V gene has CDR1 MNHEY and CDR2 SVGAGI. This CDR3 reads CASSYRALAGGAFEQYF. The CDR3 DNA sequence: TGTGCCAGCAGTTACAGGGCACTAGCGGGGGGCGCCTTCGAGCAGTACTTC.

The genes are TRBV7-9 and TRBJ2-6; D is possibly TRBD2 (6 bases). This CDR3 is 16 amino acids long. V lost 5 bases and J lost 1, with 12 bases in between. CDR1 and CDR2 from the germline V gene are SEHNR and FQNEAQ (reference sequence). This CDR3 reads CASSQSRGSGANVLTF. Here the CDR3 DNA reads TGTGCCAGCAGCCAGTCCCGGGGGTCTGGGGCCAACGTCCTGACTTTC.

The chain has TRBV4-1 and TRBJ2-3; TRBD2 aligns across 10 bases. In germline, CDR1 is MGHRA, CDR2 YSYEKL. The CDR3 totals 14 residues. V was clipped by 3 bases and J by 5 bases; unmatched bases: 2. CDR3 bases: TGCGCCAGCAGCCACCGACTAGCGGGAGATACGCAGTATTTT. Translating it yields CASSHRLAGDTQYF.

This clonotype showed up just a few times. J is TRBJ2-1 and V is TRBV5-1, with 9 positions matching TRBD2. The ends lost 0 bases at V and 10 bases at J; junction bases unmatched: 5. The CDR3 loop spans 14 amino acids. CDR1 SGHRS and CDR2 YFSETQ come from the germline V gene. The CDR3 nucleotides are TGCGCCAGCAGCTTGGAACTCGGACTAGCGGAGCAGTTCTTC. Its translation: CASSLELGLAEQFF.

The V and J genes are TRBV7-8 and TRBJ1-4; possibly TRBD1 for D (5 bases). CDR3 length: 12 amino acids. Trimming took 5 bases from V and 13 from J, leaving 14 bases between them. Germline loops: CDR1 SGHVS, CDR2 FQNEAQ. CDR3 in DNA: TGTGCCAGCAGCCCCCAGGAGGGGAGACTGTTTTTT. Translated, it gives CASSPQEGRLFF. Looking up the rest from reference TRBV7-8 and TRBJ1-4 gives the full variable domain: GAGVSQSPRYKVAKRGQDVALRCDPISGHVSLFWYQQALGQGPEFLTYFQNEAQLDKSGLPSDRFFAERPEGSVSTLKIQRTQQEDSAVYLCASSPQEGRLFFGSGTQLSVL.